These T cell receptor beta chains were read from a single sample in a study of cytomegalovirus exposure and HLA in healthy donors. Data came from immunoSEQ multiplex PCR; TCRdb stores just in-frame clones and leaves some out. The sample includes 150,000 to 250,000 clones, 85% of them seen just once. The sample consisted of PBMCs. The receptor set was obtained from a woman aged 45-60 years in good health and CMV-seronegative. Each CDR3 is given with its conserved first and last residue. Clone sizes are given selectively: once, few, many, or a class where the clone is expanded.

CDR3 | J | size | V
CASSLTGVNTEAFF | TRBJ1-1 | once | TRBV18
CASSAAGGRQETQYF | TRBJ2-5 | . | TRBV6-6
CASSFGVSNEKLFF | TRBJ1-4 | . | TRBV5-4
CASSGSGGTNEKLFF | TRBJ1-4 | . | TRBV6-1
CSVGWTGVAETQYF | TRBJ2-5 | once | TRBV29-1
CASSGIPITGERETQYF | TRBJ2-5 | . | TRBV7-9
CASRASNIQGYEQYF | TRBJ2-7 | . | TRBV28
CSATQVEAFF | TRBJ1-1 | . | TRBV20-1
CASSPWGGPYEQYF | TRBJ2-7 | . | TRBV11-2
CASSYLRRGPGGNTIYF | TRBJ1-3 | . | TRBV7-8
CATRRAGPNYNEQFF | TRBJ2-1 | . | TRBV28
CASSLGAGATEAFF | TRBJ1-1 | few | TRBV7-6
CASTTRGQGRNEQFF | TRBJ2-1 | few | TRBV27
CASAPGAGTYEQYF | TRBJ2-7 | once | TRBV5-5
CASSLDRDQPQHF | TRBJ1-5 | . | TRBV19
CATSRFGTGLNTIYF | TRBJ1-3 | . | TRBV15
CATSSRQGNQPQHF | TRBJ1-5 | . | TRBV15
CSSSLEVGEAFF | TRBJ1-1 | . | TRBV7-9
CASNGGSPYNEQFF | TRBJ2-1 | . | TRBV19
CAWSVAWGGPSFEQYF | TRBJ2-7 | once | TRBV30
CASSRDRGLNGYTF | TRBJ1-2 | . | TRBV27
CASSFSDRELYEQYF | TRBJ2-7 | . | TRBV28
CASSLSTSWRELFF | TRBJ2-2 | . | TRBV5-5
CASSLAGGLSTDTQYF | TRBJ2-3 | . | TRBV5-8
CASSMTGTGNTEAFF | TRBJ1-1 | . | TRBV28
CASSQFYRVCSLSGNTIYF | TRBJ1-3 | . | TRBV23-1
CASSEEGTGVDTQYF | TRBJ2-3 | . | TRBV2
CASSRPGPGYEQYF | TRBJ2-7 | . | TRBV5-1
CASSPSVNQPQHF | TRBJ1-5 | . | TRBV6-5
CASTTTVGNQPQHF | TRBJ1-5 | . | TRBV28
CASSPGPLNEQFF | TRBJ2-1 | . | TRBV11-2
CASRLGQGPEQYF | TRBJ2-7 | . | TRBV6-5
CASSSYSSTGGEQFF | TRBJ2-1 | . | TRBV13
CASSFGQGLANEKLFF | TRBJ1-4 | . | TRBV7-9
CSVQVVYEQYF | TRBJ2-7 | . | TRBV29-1
CASSLEGVDSYEQYF | TRBJ2-7 | . | TRBV7-8
CASSLEGQGSGYTF | TRBJ1-2 | . | TRBV5-1
CASSFFFEDTEAFF | TRBJ1-1 | once | TRBV7-9
CASSLGTGRLGAYEQYF | TRBJ2-7 | . | TRBV5-1
CASSLGGAYGYTF | TRBJ1-2 | . | TRBV5-8
CASSLAGRGKNIQYF | TRBJ2-4 | . | TRBV5-4
CASSFRGGGRTQLF | TRBJ1-2 | . | TRBV19